This T cell receptor beta chain was found in a study of vaccination effects on CD4 cells after COVID-19. With respect to this clone: The target antigen is unknown.

Sequencing in the ViraFEST assay came after antigen-specific CD4+ T cells had been expanded with viral peptide pools, which were used to stimulate PBMC. It was after nine to eleven days of culture that CD4+ T cells were isolated. All vaccine recipients tested negative for nucleocapsid antibodies and had never contracted SARS-CoV-2 infection. Germline V gene data show CDR1 as SGHDT and CDR2 as YYEEEE. V was pared by 2 bases and J by 0 bases, with 5 bases between. The CDR3 spans 13 residues. TCRdb keeps only in-frame clones here, not all; method: immunoSEQ multiplex PCR. Of approximately 68,000 clones in the sample, around 79% were seen once.

The chain combines TRBV5-6 with TRBJ1-1; D ambiguous. The specimen comprised CD4+ T cells from PBMCs cultured with SARS-CoV-2 spike peptides, sampled before COVID-19 vaccination. This receptor was identified in a human donor who received a COVID-19 vaccine. CDR3 DNA: TGTGCCAGCAGCTTTCGCTTGAACACTGAAGCTTTCTTT. It codes for CASSFRLNTEAFF. Full variable domain (remainder filled in from reference TRBV5-6 and TRBJ1-1): DAGVTQSPTHLIKTRGQQVTLRCSPKSGHDTVSWYQQALGQGPQFIFQYYEEEERQRGNFPDRFSGHQFPNYSSELNVNALLLGDSALYLCASSFRLNTEAFFGQGTRLTVV.